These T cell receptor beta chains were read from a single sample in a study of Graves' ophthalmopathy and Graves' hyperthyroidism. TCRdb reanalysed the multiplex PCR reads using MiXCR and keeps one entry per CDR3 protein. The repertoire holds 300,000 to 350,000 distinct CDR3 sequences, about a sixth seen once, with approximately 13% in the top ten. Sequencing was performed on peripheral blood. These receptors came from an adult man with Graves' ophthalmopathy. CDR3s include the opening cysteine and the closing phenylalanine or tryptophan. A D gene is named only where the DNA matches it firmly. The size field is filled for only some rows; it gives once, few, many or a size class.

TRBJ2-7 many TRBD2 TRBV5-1 TGCGCCAGCAGCTTGAGCGGGAGGGCCGACGAGCAGTACTTC CASSLSGRADEQYF
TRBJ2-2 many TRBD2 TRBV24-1 TGTGCCACCAGTGTTCCTAGCGGGAGCCGTCCCGGGGAGCTGTTTTTT CATSVPSGSRPGELFF
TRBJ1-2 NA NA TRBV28 TGTGCCAGCAGTTTAAAGGCCCACTATGGCTACACCTTC CASSLKAHYGYTF
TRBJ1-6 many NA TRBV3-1 TGTGCCAGCAGCTTCCGGACGTTCGCTAATTCACCCCTCCACTTT CASSFRTFANSPLHF
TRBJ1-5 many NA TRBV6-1 TGTGCCAGCAGCCGCGGGGGGGAGTATAGCAATCAGCCCCAGCATTTT CASSRGGEYSNQPQHF
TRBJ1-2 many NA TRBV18 TGTGCCAGCTCACCAAAGGAGGGAAATGAATATGGCTACACCTTC CASSPKEGNEYGYTF
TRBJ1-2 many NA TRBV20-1 TGCAGTGCTATAGTGGCCGGGACCTATGGCTACACCTTC CSAIVAGTYGYTF
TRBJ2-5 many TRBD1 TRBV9 TGTGCCAGCAGCGTAGCCCCTTCTGGACAGGGGACATCCCAAGAGACCCAGTACTTC CASSVAPSGQGTSQETQYF
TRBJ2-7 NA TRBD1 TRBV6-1 TGTGTGGAGGGGACAGGGGAAGGCTACGAGCAGTACTTC CVEGTGEGYEQYF
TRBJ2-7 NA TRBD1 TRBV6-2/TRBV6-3 TGTGCCAGTGGACAGGGGGGAGGCTACGAGCAGTACTTC CASGQGGGYEQYF
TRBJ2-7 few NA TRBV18 TGTGCCAGCTCACCACCTGGCAGGGAGTACGAGCAGTACTTC CASSPPGREYEQYF
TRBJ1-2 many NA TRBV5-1 TGCGCCAGCAGCTCAAGCCCGACAGGAAACCTCTATGGCTACACCTTC CASSSSPTGNLYGYTF
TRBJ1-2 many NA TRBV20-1 TGCAGTGCTGTCTTTGCACAGGTCTATGGCTACACCTTC CSAVFAQVYGYTF
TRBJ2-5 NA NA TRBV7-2 TGTGCCAGCAGCTTAGTTAGAAGCGGAGAGACCCAGTACTTC CASSLVRSGETQYF
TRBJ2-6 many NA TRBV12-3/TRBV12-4 TGTGCCAGCAGTCTCCGACAGGTCTCTGGGGCCAACGTCCTGACTTTC CASSLRQVSGANVLTF
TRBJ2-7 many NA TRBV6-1 TGTGCCAGCAGTGCCGCGGGGACATCTCTGGGCTCCGAGCAGTACTTC CASSAAGTSLGSEQYF
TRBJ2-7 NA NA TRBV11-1 TGTGCCAGCAGCTTAGCGCCGGCACAGGGAACCTACGAGCAGTCCTTC CASSLAPAQGTYEQSF
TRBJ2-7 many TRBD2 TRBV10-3 TGTGCCATCAGAGGGGCGTCTAGCGGGAGCCACGAGCAGTACTTC CAIRGASSGSHEQYF
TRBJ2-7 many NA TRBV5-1 TGCGCCAGCAGCTTGGGGGATTATAGCTCCTACGAGCAGTACTTC CASSLGDYSSYEQYF
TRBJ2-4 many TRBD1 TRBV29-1 TGCAGCGTTGGGACAGGGGGTGAGAACATTCAGTACTTC CSVGTGGENIQYF
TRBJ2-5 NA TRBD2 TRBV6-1 TGTGCCAGCAGTGACCTAGCGGGAGGGGAGACCCAGTACTTC CASSDLAGGETQYF
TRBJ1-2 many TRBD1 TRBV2 TGTGCCAGCAGGACACAGGGGGCACAATCCTATGGCTACACCTTC CASRTQGAQSYGYTF
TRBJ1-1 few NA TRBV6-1 TGTGCCAGCAGTGAATCGGGAGTGAACACTGAAGCTTTCTTT CASSESGVNTEAFF
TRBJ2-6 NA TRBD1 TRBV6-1 TGTGCCAGCACCCACAGGGGTTTCGGCTCTGGGGCCAACGTCCTGACTTTC CASTHRGFGSGANVLTF
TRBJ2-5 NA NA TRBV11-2 TGCGCCAGCAGCTTCTCGCAGGGTGGAGAGACCCAGTACTTC CASSFSQGGETQYF
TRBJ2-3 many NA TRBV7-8 TGTGCCAGCAGCCCGGGACCGACAGACACAGATACGCAGTATTTT CASSPGPTDTDTQYF
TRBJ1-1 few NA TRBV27 TGTGCCAGCAGTTACCAGAGGGGATCTGAAGCTTTCTTT CASSYQRGSEAFF
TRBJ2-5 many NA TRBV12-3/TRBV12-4 TGTGCCAGCAGTCCAGGGGCAGGGGAGACCCAGTACTTC CASSPGAGETQYF
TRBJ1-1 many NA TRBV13 TGTGCCAGCAGACTAAAAACAGGGTTTATTGACACTGAAGCTTTCTTT CASRLKTGFIDTEAFF
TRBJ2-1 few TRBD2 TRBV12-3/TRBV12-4 TGTGCCAGCAGTCGGACTAGCGGGATCCCAGACGGTAATGAGCAGTTCTTC CASSRTSGIPDGNEQFF
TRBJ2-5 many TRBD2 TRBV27 TGTGCCAGCAGTTTAACTAGCGGGGCGTACCAAGAGACCCAGTACTTC CASSLTSGAYQETQYF
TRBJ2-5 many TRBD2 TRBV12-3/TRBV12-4 TGTGCCAGCAGACTAGCGGGGGGAGGGGCCCAGTACTTC CASRLAGGGAQYF
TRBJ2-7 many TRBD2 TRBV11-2 TGTGCCAGCAGTGGACTAGCGGGAGGGCCGTCCTACGAGCAGTACTTC CASSGLAGGPSYEQYF
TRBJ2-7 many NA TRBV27 TGTGCCAGCAGTAGAAGACTAGTGCACTACGAGCAGTACTTC CASSRRLVHYEQYF
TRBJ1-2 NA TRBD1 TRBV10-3 TGTGCCATCACGAGGGGAGGGGGCGGCTATGGCTACACCTTC CAITRGGGGYGYTF
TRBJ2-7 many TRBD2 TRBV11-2 TGTGCCAGCAGCCCTTGGGGGGCAGGGGGACTAGCTCAGTCCGAGCAGTACTTC CASSPWGAGGLAQSEQYF
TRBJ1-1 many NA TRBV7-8 TGTGCCAGCAGTTTGTCAGTCCGCGTTGAAGCTTTCTTT CASSLSVRVEAFF
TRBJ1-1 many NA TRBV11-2 TGTGCCAGCAGGGGGTTTGGGCGCACTGAAGCTTTCTTT CASRGFGRTEAFF
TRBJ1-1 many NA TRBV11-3 TGTGCCAGCAGCTTAGTGCTGAACACTGAAGCTTTCTTT CASSLVLNTEAFF
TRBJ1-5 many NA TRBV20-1 TGCAGTGCTAGAGATAGGGACACAGAAAATCAGCCCCAGCATTTT CSARDRDTENQPQHF
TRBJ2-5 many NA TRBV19 TGTGCCAGTAGCCATAACGAGGGGGAGACCCAGTACTTC CASSHNEGETQYF
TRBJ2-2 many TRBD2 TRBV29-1 TGCAGCGTACTAACGACTAGCGGGGGTATCACCGGGGAGCTGTTTTTT CSVLTTSGGITGELFF
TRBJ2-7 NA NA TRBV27 TGTGCCAGCAACCCCGGACCCATGATATTCTTCTCCTACGAGCAGTGCTTC CASNPGPMIFFSYEQCF